A single sample gave rise to the 11 T cell receptor beta chains below, sequenced in a study of T cell repertoires in cytomegalovirus infection. TCRdb used MiXCR to reprocess the reads, holding one entry per CDR3 protein. Here the sample spans approximately 500,000 distinct CDR3 sequences, 11% being singletons. The specimen sequenced was PBMCs. The receptors come from a human donor in good health (CMV status not recorded). Some clones in this sample may be carry-over from other donors' samples.

This clonotype occurred many times. The chain links TRBV20-1 to TRBJ2-7; the match to TRBD2 covers 8 bases. V lost 6 bases to trimming and J lost 5 bases; unmatched junction nucleotides: 12. The CDR3 loop spans 14 amino acids. Germline loops: CDR1 DFQATT, CDR2 SNEGSKA (reference sequence). CDR3 region: CSAPPRGRSDEQYF. CDR3 bases: TGCAGTGCCCCCCCGCGCGGGAGGAGCGACGAGCAGTACTTC.

This clonotype was counted only a few times. The genes are TRBV28 and TRBJ2-1; D may be TRBD2 (6 bases). The CDR3 runs to 14 residues. Trimming removed 4 bases at V and 2 bases at J, with 9 bases between. Per the germline V gene, CDR1 is MDHEN and CDR2 is SYDVKM. CDR3 region: CASSYPGAYNEQFF. CDR3 nucleotides: TGTGCCAGCAGTTACCCGGGGGCCTACAATGAGCAGTTCTTC.

In this sample, this clonotype turned up many times. The V gene is TRBV7-8, the J gene TRBJ1-2; 12 positions agree with TRBD1. Germline assignment: CDR1 SGHVS and CDR2 FQNEAQ. This CDR3 is built from 18 residues. The V and J ends lost 0 bases and 1 base, in that order; junction bases with no gene match: 6. DNA of the CDR3: TGTGCCAGCAGCTTAGCCGGGACAGGGGGCATTGGTAACTATGGCTACACCTTC. Translation: CASSLAGTGGIGNYGYTF.

Many counts were recorded for this clonotype. V is TRBV5-4 and J is TRBJ1-4; D is perhaps TRBD1 (5 bases). Germline values: CDR1 SGHNT, CDR2 YYREEE (reference sequence). V was pared by 0 bases and J by 8 bases, with 8 bases between. The CDR3 has 13 residues. As DNA, the CDR3 is TGTGCCAGCAGCTTGGCCTCAGGGGAAAAACTGTTTTTT. Residues: CASSLASGEKLFF.

This clonotype was counted ten times or more. The J gene is TRBJ2-7, the V gene TRBV7-2, with D maybe TRBD1 (5 bases). The CDR3 extends over 16 amino acids. CDR1 and CDR2 from the germline V gene are SGHTA and FQGNSA. Trimming took 3 bases from V and 3 from J, leaving 18 bases between them. CDR3 loop: CASSFDSPGLGYEQYF. CDR3 DNA sequence: TGTGCCAGCAGCTTCGACAGCCCCGGGTTGGGCTACGAGCAGTACTTC.

This clonotype was observed at least ten times. V gene TRBV10-3 combines with J gene TRBJ2-3; 10 bases match TRBD2. The trim removed 8 bases at V and 1 base at J, leaving 6 bases unmatched. Germline assignment: CDR1 ENHRY and CDR2 SYGVKD. CDR3 size: 15 residues. The CDR3 region is CAILKRGGGTDTQYF. The CDR3 bases are TGTGCCATCCTAAAGCGGGGGGGTGGCACAGATACGCAGTATTTT.

This clonotype has only a few counts. CDR3 sequence: CASSPSSGTLSGANVLTF. In nucleotides, the CDR3 is TGTGCCAGCAGCCCATCTAGCGGGACACTCTCTGGGGCCAACGTCCTGACTTTC. This chain connects TRBV3-1 to TRBJ2-6; 9 bases map to TRBD2. Germline CDR1 and CDR2: LGHDT and YNNKEL (reference sequence). The CDR3 loop spans 18 amino acids. Trimming at V came to 4 bases and at J to 0 bases, leaving 7 bases not matched to a gene.

A few counts support this clonotype. V usage is TRBV20-1 and J usage is TRBJ2-7; tentatively, D is TRBD2 (6 bases). This CDR3 region has 14 residues. The V end lost 5 bases, the J end lost 4 bases, and 18 bases lay between the germline ends. CDR1 is DFQATT and CDR2 is SNEGSKA in the germline V gene (reference sequence). CDR3 DNA sequence: TGCAGTGCTTCCGAGACTAGAGGAAGTTACGAGCAGTACTTC. This gives the protein CSASETRGSYEQYF.

The sample holds many counts of this clonotype. The chain is built from TRBV11-2 and TRBJ1-6, with a weak D call TRBD1 (5 bases). Germline lookup yields CDR1 SGHAT and CDR2 FQNNGV. This CDR3 has 16 residues. The V gene lost 0 bases and the J gene lost 10 bases, with 16 bases spanning the gap. The DNA of the CDR3 is TGTGCCAGCAGCTTAGATTCGGGGCCTGTAGGGTCACCCCTCCACTTT. Translated, it gives CASSLDSGPVGSPLHF.

This clonotype occurred many times. The V call is TRBV2, the J call TRBJ2-1; D unclear. This CDR3 has 12 amino acids. V was cut by 6 bases and J by 4 bases, with 7 bases left in between. Germline-derived CDR1 and CDR2 are SNHLY and FYNNEI. CDR3 amino acids: CASRGSYNEQFF. The CDR3 DNA sequence: TGTGCCAGCAGGGGCTCGTACAATGAGCAGTTCTTC.

The table lists this clonotype with many counts. The chain couples TRBV24-1 to TRBJ2-1; no clear D. Germline CDR1 and CDR2: KGHDR and SFDVKD. The CDR3 is 16 amino acids. Trimming shortened V by 1 base and J by 5 bases, and 14 bases separated the two germline ends. CDR3 nucleotides: TGTGCCACCAGTGATTTCAGGCAGAGACCCAACAATGAGCAGTTCTTC. Translated, it gives CATSDFRQRPNNEQFF.